These 27 T cell receptor beta chains came from one sample sequenced in a study of cytomegalovirus exposure and HLA in healthy donors. In the PCR, 60 Vbeta and 13 Jbeta primers were used. The repertoire was sequenced with immunoSEQ multiplex PCR; TCRdb's copy has only in-frame clones and lacks some. The sample totals 91,000 or so clones; its top ten clones hold 3.4%. Sequenced input: PBMCs. The receptors were gathered from a woman aged 25 to 39 in good health and CMV-seronegative.

The chain employs TRBV15 and TRBJ1-6; unclear D gene. This CDR3 region has 13 residues. CDR1 and CDR2 from the germline V gene are LNHNV and YYDKDF (reference sequence). The V end was cut by 5 bases, the J end by 4 bases, with 6 bases between. The CDR3 DNA reads as TGTGCCACCAGCCGCAGTTATAATTCACCCCTCCACTTT. Translated, it gives CATSRSYNSPLHF.

This chain links TRBV11-2 with TRBJ1-2, with TRBD1 matching 7 bases. Germline V gene sequence: CDR1 SGHAT, CDR2 FQNNGV. The V and J ends lost 0 bases and 6 bases, in that order; junction bases with no gene match: 10. This CDR3 region has 16 residues. Here the CDR3 reads CASSLEVFRGSNGYTF. DNA of the CDR3: TGTGCCAGCAGCTTAGAAGTGTTCAGGGGGAGTAATGGCTACACCTTC.

V usage is TRBV30 and J usage is TRBJ1-2; D uncertain. Germline V CDR1 and CDR2: GTSNPN, SVGIG (reference sequence). The CDR3 spans 14 residues. Trimming shortened V by 4 bases and J by 0 bases, and 12 bases separated the two germline ends. CDR3 nucleotide sequence: TGTGCCTGGACCCTCTTTCGAGCTAACTATGGCTACACCTTC. This sequence encodes CAWTLFRANYGYTF.

This chain connects TRBV27 to TRBJ2-7, with 11 bases that match TRBD1. CDR3 length equals 14 residues. The germline V gene has CDR1 MNHEY and CDR2 SMNVEV (reference sequence). With 3 bases clipped from V and 3 bases from J, the junction kept 1 base outside the gene matches. CDR3 coding DNA: TGTGCCAGCAGTTTGGGACAGGGGGACTACGAGCAGTACTTC. Encoded protein: CASSLGQGDYEQYF.

J is TRBJ2-3 and V is TRBV7-3, with a weak D call TRBD2 (6 bases). The V gene's germline CDR1 is SGHTA and CDR2 FQGTGA. V was cut by 5 bases and J by 2 bases, with 11 bases left in between. The CDR3 has 14 amino acids. Here the CDR3 reads CASSKRTITDTQYF. CDR3 nucleotides: TGTGCCAGCAGCAAAAGGACTATCACAGATACGCAGTATTTT.

The gene calls are TRBV7-6 and TRBJ2-3; D possibly corresponds to TRBD2 (5 bases). Trimming removed 6 bases from V and 3 bases from J, with 19 bases in between. This CDR3 contains 16 residues. Germline V gene sequence: CDR1 SGHVS, CDR2 FNYEAQ. The CDR3 loop is CASRTIGPEGTDTQYF. The CDR3 region has the DNA TGTGCCAGCAGAACAATCGGTCCCGAGGGAACAGATACGCAGTATTTT.

J is TRBJ2-4 and V is TRBV6-6, with D possibly being TRBD2 (5 bases). CDR1 MNHNY and CDR2 SVGAGI come from the germline V gene (reference sequence). The V end lost 2 bases, the J end lost 14 bases, and 13 bases lay between the germline ends. CDR3 length equals 12 residues. The CDR3 nucleotides read TGTGCCAGCAGTTACGAACGGGAAATAGAGTACTTC. It codes for CASSYEREIEYF.

The CDR3 bases are TGTGCCAGTAGTAGGACTAGCGGGAGAGGTCGGGATACGCAGTATTTT. Its protein is CASSRTSGRGRDTQYF. V is TRBV19 and J is TRBJ2-3; 13 bases map to TRBD2. V lost 4 bases to trimming and J lost 6 bases; unmatched junction nucleotides: 7. Germline V lookup: CDR1 LNHDA, CDR2 SQIVND (reference sequence). This CDR3 is 16 amino acids long. The whole variable domain, filled in from reference TRBV19 and TRBJ2-3, reads DGGITQSPKYLFRKEGQNVTLSCEQNLNHDAMYWYRQDPGQGLRLIYYSQIVNDFQKGDIAEGYSVSREKKESFPLTVTSAQKNPTAFYLCASSRTSGRGRDTQYFGPGTRLTVL.

J is TRBJ1-4 and V is TRBV7-8; TRBD1 matches at 7 bases. J lost 5 bases, V lost 3 bases, and 3 bases had no gene match. This CDR3 spans 14 amino acids. Germline lookup yields CDR1 SGHVS and CDR2 FQNEAQ. Here the CDR3 DNA reads TGTGCCAGCAGCTTGATCAGGGGGAATGAAAAACTGTTTTTT. It is translated as CASSLIRGNEKLFF.

V usage is TRBV6-5 and J usage is TRBJ1-1, with no clear D. Germline CDR1 reads MNHEY; CDR2 reads SVGAGI. This CDR3 has 15 residues. With 6 bases removed from V and 6 bases from J, the gap between germline ends came to 20 bases. In DNA form, the CDR3 reads TGTGCCAGCAGCTCTACCGGGTTTTCCGTCTCTGAAGCTTTCTTT. This codes for CASSSTGFSVSEAFF.

The V and J genes are TRBV5-1 and TRBJ2-2; weak D call: TRBD2 (6 bases). The germline gives CDR1 SGHRS, CDR2 YFSETQ. The CDR3 is 15 amino acids. The ends were cut back, 4 bases at V and 0 bases at J, with 10 bases in the middle. Written as DNA, the CDR3 is TGCGCCAGCAGCGCAGGACTACCGAACACCGGGGAGCTGTTTTTT. Protein sequence: CASSAGLPNTGELFF.

V usage is TRBV6-4 and J usage is TRBJ2-1; D is unclear. Germline loops: CDR1 MRHNA, CDR2 SNTAGT. Trimming took off 3 bases at V and 1 base at J, with 13 bases between the two ends. This CDR3 contains 16 residues. The DNA for the CDR3 is TGTGCCAGCAGTGAAAGCCAGGTTGGGTCCTACAATGAGCAGTTCTTC. Its protein product is CASSESQVGSYNEQFF.

The CDR3 region has the DNA TGTGCCAGCTCACACGGAGGAGGGAATGAAAAACTGTTTTTT. Encoded protein: CASSHGGGNEKLFF. The chain combines TRBV18 with TRBJ1-4; D is ambiguous. V lost 4 bases and J 5 bases, leaving 11 bases between the germline ends. In germline, CDR1 is KGHSH, CDR2 LQKENI. CDR3 length: 14 amino acids.

This chain uses TRBV11-3 with TRBJ2-5; TRBD1 matches at 7 bases. The CDR3 runs to 15 residues. Per germline, CDR1 SGHNT and CDR2 YENEEA. With V trimmed by 5 bases and J by 2 bases, 8 bases remained unmatched. The CDR3, as DNA: TGTGCCAGCAGCCTTTCCCAACAGGGGCAAGAGACCCAGTACTTC. Protein sequence: CASSLSQQGQETQYF.

This chain connects TRBV5-6 to TRBJ2-1, with D maybe TRBD1 (6 bases). The CDR3 loop spans 13 amino acids. The V end was cut by 4 bases, the J end by 4 bases, with 9 bases between. Germline assignment: CDR1 SGHDT and CDR2 YYEEEE. CDR3 amino acids: CASSEQGYNEQFF. CDR3 nucleotides: TGTGCCAGCAGCGAACAGGGTTACAATGAGCAGTTCTTC.

The chain carries TRBV5-8 and TRBJ1-2; D unclear. This CDR3 spans 16 amino acids. Germline V gene data show CDR1 as SGHTS and CDR2 as YDEGEE. The V and J ends lost 4 bases and 2 bases respectively, with 18 bases between them. Here the CDR3 reads CASSLLGWEENYGYTF. The CDR3 nucleotides read TGTGCCAGCAGCCTGCTTGGCTGGGAGGAAAACTATGGCTACACCTTC.

The V and J genes are TRBV7-2 and TRBJ2-1; 7 nucleotides line up with TRBD2. The V gene end was trimmed by 2 bases and the J gene end by 0 bases; junction bases not matched to a gene: 1. This CDR3 contains 15 residues. Germline loops: CDR1 SGHTA, CDR2 FQGNSA. This chain's CDR3 is CASSLTGGSYNEQFF. CDR3 nucleotides: TGTGCCAGCAGCTTAACGGGGGGCTCCTACAATGAGCAGTTCTTC.

The chain joins TRBV30 to TRBJ2-5; 8 nucleotides match TRBD1. The J call is in doubt because the DNA end fits TRBJ2-7 better. The CDR3 is 14 amino acids. CDR1 and CDR2 from the germline V gene are GTSNPN and SVGIG (reference sequence). In DNA form, the CDR3 reads TGTGCCTGGAGGGTCACAGGGGGACGAGACGAGCAGTACTTC. The encoded protein is CAWRVTGGRDEQYF.

This rearrangement joins TRBV9 to TRBJ1-1, with 8 bases identical to TRBD1. V shed 3 bases, J shed 7 bases, and the junction held 2 bases outside the gene matches. Germline CDR1 and CDR2: SGDLS and YYNGEE. The CDR3 loop spans 12 amino acids. The CDR3 bases are TGTGCCAGCAGCGCCACAGGGGGTGAAGCTTTCTTT. It translates to CASSATGGEAFF.

The CDR3 is CASRPRTSSDTQYF. The CDR3 DNA is TGTGCCAGCAGACCTCGGACTAGCTCAGATACGCAGTATTTT. V and J are TRBV5-4 and TRBJ2-3; 8 bases map to TRBD2. The V gene end was trimmed by 5 bases and the J gene end by 4 bases; junction bases not matched to a gene: 6. CDR3 length: 14 residues. CDR1 is SGHNT and CDR2 is YYREEE in the germline V gene (reference sequence).

The chain uses TRBV28 and TRBJ1-4; 8 nucleotides line up with TRBD1. The length of the CDR3 is 16 residues. Germline assignment: CDR1 MDHEN and CDR2 SYDVKM. Trimming at V came to 2 bases and at J to 8 bases, leaving 10 bases not matched to a gene. The CDR3 region has the DNA TGTGCCAGCAGTTTAGGACAGGACAGGGAGGGCGAAAAACTGTTTTTT. Translation gives CASSLGQDREGEKLFF.

Written as DNA, the CDR3 is TGTGCCATCAGTGCGCTGGCAACGAACACCGGGGAGCTGTTTTTT. Encoded protein: CAISALATNTGELFF. The rearrangement links TRBV10-3 to TRBJ2-2; D unresolved. Trimming cost V 4 bases and J 0 bases, with 9 bases left between them. Germline CDR1 is ENHRY and CDR2 is SYGVKD. This CDR3 has 15 residues.

The V and J genes are TRBV27 and TRBJ2-1, with 13 bases identical to TRBD2. V lost 5 bases, J lost 6 bases, and 7 bases stayed unmatched. CDR3 length equals 16 residues. Germline assignment: CDR1 MNHEY and CDR2 SMNVEV (reference sequence). This CDR3 reads CASSVRGTSGVNEQFF. The CDR3 DNA reads as TGTGCCAGCAGTGTCCGTGGGACTAGCGGGGTCAATGAGCAGTTCTTC.

In DNA form, the CDR3 reads TGTGCCAGCAAAGGGGAGACAGGCAATTCACCCCTCCACTTT. Its translation is CASKGETGNSPLHF. The chain carries TRBV11-2 and TRBJ1-6, with D tentatively TRBD1 (6 bases). The CDR3 covers 14 residues. V was pared by 7 bases and J by 7 bases, with 14 bases between. Germline CDR1 is SGHAT and CDR2 is FQNNGV.

The rearrangement joins TRBV28 to TRBJ1-5, with D possibly being TRBD1 (5 bases). Germline V gene sequence: CDR1 MDHEN, CDR2 SYDVKM. CDR3 length: 16 residues. With 4 bases removed from V and 4 bases from J, the gap between germline ends came to 17 bases. CDR3 nucleotide sequence: TGTGCCAGCAGTTCGGGTCAGGGAATCGGTAATCAGCCCCAGCATTTT. Translating it yields CASSSGQGIGNQPQHF.

The chain combines TRBV5-1 with TRBJ2-4, with D possibly being TRBD1 (6 bases). The V gene's germline CDR1 is SGHRS and CDR2 YFSETQ. V gave up 3 bases and J gave up 8 bases, with 21 bases separating them. The CDR3 loop spans 16 amino acids. CDR3 DNA: TGCGCCAGCAGCTCAGGAGGAGGACAGATTAGAGACATTCAGTACTTC. Its protein product is CASSSGGGQIRDIQYF.

The rearrangement links TRBV7-9 to TRBJ1-3; D is unclear. Germline CDR1 SEHNR, CDR2 FQNEAQ (reference sequence). The ends were cut back, 3 bases at V and 1 base at J, with 7 bases in the middle. The CDR3 is 14 amino acids. CDR3 protein: CASSLSLSGNTIYF. The CDR3 coding sequence is TGTGCCAGCAGCTTGAGTCTTTCTGGAAACACCATATATTTT.